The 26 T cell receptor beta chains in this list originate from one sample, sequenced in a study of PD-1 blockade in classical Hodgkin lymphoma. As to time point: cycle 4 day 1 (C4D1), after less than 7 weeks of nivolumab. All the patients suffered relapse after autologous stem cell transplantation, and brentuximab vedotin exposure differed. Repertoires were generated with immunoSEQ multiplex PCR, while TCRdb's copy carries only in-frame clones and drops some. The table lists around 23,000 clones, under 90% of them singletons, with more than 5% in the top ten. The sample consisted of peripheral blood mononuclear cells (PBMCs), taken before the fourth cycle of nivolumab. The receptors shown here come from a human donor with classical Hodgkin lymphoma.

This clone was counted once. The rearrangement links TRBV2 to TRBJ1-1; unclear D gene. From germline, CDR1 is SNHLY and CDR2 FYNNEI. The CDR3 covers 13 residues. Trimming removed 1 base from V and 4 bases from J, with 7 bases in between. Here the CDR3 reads CASSEEVVTEAFF. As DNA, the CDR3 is TGTGCCAGCAGTGAAGAGGTGGTCACTGAAGCTTTCTTT.

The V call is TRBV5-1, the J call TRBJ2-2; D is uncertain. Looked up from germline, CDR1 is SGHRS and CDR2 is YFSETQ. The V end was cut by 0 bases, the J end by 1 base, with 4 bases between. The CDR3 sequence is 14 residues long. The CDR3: CASSLAQNTGELFF. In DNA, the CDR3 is TGCGCCAGCAGCTTGGCGCAGAACACCGGGGAGCTGTTTTTT. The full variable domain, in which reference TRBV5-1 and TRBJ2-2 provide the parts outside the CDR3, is KAGVTQTPRYLIKTRGQQVTLSCSPISGHRSVSWYQQTPGQGLQFLFEYFSETQRNKGNFPGRFSGRQFSNSRSEMNVSTLELGDSALYLCASSLAQNTGELFFGEGSRLTVL.

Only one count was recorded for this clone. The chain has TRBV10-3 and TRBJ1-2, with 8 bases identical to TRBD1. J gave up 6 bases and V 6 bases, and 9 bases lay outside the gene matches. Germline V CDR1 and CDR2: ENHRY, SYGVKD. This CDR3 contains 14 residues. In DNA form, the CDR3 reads TGTGCCATCAGGGCGGACAGGGTTAGGGATGGCTACACCTTC. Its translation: CAIRADRVRDGYTF.

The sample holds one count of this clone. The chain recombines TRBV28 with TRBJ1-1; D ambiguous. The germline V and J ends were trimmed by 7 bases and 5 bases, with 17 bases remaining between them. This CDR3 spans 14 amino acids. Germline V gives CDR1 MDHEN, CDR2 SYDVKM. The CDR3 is CASTDGGKRTEAFF. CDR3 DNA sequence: TGTGCCAGCACCGACGGAGGGAAGAGAACTGAAGCTTTCTTT.

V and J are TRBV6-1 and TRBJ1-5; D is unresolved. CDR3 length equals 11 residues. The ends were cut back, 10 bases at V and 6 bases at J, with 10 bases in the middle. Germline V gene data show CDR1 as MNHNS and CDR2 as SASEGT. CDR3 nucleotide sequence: TGTGCCACCAACTCGGGTCAGCCCCAGCATTTT. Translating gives CATNSGQPQHF.

CDR3 region: CASSPPWDRARNYGYTF. CDR3 nucleotides: TGTGCCAGCAGCCCCCCTTGGGACAGGGCGCGAAACTATGGCTACACCTTC. The V and J genes are TRBV5-6 and TRBJ1-2; 9 bases match TRBD1. With 4 bases clipped from V and 2 bases from J, the junction kept 12 bases outside the gene matches. CDR1 and CDR2 from the germline V gene are SGHDT and YYEEEE. This CDR3 region has 17 residues.

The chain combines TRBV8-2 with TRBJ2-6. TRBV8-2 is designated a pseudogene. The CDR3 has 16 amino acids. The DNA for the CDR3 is TGTGGCAAGGATCACATAACACAAAGTCGGGCCAACGTCCTGACTTTC. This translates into CGKDHITQSRANVLTF.

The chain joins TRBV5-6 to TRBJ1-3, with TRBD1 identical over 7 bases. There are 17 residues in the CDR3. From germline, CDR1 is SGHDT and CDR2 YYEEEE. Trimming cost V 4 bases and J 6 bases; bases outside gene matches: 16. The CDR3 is CASSEGPPRDSLNTIYF. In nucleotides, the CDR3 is TGTGCCAGCAGCGAGGGCCCCCCACGGGACAGCCTAAACACCATATATTTT. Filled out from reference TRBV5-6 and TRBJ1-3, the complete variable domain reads DAGVTQSPTHLIKTRGQQVTLRCSPKSGHDTVSWYQQALGQGPQFIFQYYEEEERQRGNFPDRFSGHQFPNYSSELNVNALLLGDSALYLCASSEGPPRDSLNTIYFGEGSWLTVV.

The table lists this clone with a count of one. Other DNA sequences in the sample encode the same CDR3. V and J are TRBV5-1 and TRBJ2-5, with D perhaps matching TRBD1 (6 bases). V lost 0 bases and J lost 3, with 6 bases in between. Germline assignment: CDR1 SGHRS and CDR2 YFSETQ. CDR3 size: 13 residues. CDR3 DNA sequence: TGCGCCAGCAGCTTGGAGGGGGAAGAGACCCAGTACTTC. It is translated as CASSLEGEETQYF.

In nucleotides, the CDR3 is TGTGCCAGCAGCTTAATGATTCGAGAGACCCAGTACTTC. Protein sequence: CASSLMIRETQYF. The J gene is TRBJ2-5, the V gene TRBV7-9; the D is unclear. V dropped 2 bases and J dropped 4 bases, with 8 bases sitting between them. Per the germline V gene, CDR1 is SEHNR and CDR2 is FQNEAQ (reference sequence). The CDR3 covers 13 residues.

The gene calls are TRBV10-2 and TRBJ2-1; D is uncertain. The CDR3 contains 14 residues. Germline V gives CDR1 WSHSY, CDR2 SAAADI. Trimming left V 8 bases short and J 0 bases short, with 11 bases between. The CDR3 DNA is TGCGCCAGCTTCGCCCAGGTCTCCTACAATGAGCAGTTCTTC. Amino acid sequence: CASFAQVSYNEQFF.

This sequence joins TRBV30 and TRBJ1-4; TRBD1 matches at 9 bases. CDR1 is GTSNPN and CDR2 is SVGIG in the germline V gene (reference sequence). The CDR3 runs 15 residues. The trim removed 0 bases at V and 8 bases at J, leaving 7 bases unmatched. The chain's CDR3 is CAWSVGGQGGEKLFF. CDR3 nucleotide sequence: TGTGCCTGGAGTGTCGGGGGACAGGGTGGGGAAAAACTGTTTTTT. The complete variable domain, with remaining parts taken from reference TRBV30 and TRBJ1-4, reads SQTIHQWPATLVQPVGSPLSLECTVEGTSNPNLYWYRQAAGRGLQLLFYSVGIGQISSEVPQNLSASRPQDRQFILSSKKLLLSDSGFYLCAWSVGGQGGEKLFFGSGTQLSVL.

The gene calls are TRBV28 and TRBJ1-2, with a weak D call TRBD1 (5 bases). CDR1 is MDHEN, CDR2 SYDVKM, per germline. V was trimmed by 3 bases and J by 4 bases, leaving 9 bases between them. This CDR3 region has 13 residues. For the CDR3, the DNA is TGTGCCAGCAGTTTCGGGGGACCCTATGGCTACACCTTC. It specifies CASSFGGPYGYTF.

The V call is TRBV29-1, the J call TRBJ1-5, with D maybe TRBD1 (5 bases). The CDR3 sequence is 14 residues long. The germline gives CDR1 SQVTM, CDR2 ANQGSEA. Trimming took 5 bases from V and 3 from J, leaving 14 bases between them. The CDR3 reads CSVREGSNNQPQHF. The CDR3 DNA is TGCAGCGTTCGTGAGGGGTCTAACAATCAGCCCCAGCATTTT.

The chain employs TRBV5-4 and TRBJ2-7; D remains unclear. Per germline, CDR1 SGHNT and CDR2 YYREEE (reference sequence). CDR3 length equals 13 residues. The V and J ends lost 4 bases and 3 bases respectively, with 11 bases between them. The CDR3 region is CASSISTGYEQYF. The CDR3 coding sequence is TGTGCCAGCAGCATATCGACTGGCTACGAGCAGTACTTC.

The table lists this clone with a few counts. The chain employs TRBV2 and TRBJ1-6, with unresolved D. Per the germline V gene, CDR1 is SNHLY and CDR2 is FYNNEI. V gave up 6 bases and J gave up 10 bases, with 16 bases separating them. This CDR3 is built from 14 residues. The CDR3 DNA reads TGTGCCAGCAGACCTGCGGGGTTGGGGTCACCCCTCCACTTT. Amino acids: CASRPAGLGSPLHF.

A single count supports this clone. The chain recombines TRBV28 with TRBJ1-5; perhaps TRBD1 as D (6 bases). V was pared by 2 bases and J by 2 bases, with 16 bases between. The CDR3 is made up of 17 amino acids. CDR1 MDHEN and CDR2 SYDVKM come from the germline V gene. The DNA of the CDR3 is TGTGCCAGCAGTTTAGGGCAGGGGCCGTTTGGCAATCAGCCCCAGCATTTT. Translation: CASSLGQGPFGNQPQHF.

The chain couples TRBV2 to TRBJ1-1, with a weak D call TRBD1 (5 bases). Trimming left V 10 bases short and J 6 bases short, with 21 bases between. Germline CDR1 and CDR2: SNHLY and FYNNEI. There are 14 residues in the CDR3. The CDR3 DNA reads TGTGCCACACAGTATCAGGGCGGTGTGGCTGAAGCTTTCTTT. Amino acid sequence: CATQYQGGVAEAFF.

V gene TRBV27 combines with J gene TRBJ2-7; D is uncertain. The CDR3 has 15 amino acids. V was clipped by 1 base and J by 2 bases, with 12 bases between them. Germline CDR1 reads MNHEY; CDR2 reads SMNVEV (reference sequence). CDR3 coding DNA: TGTGCCAGCAGTTTATATCGGGCCCCCACCTACGAGCAGTACTTC. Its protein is CASSLYRAPTYEQYF.

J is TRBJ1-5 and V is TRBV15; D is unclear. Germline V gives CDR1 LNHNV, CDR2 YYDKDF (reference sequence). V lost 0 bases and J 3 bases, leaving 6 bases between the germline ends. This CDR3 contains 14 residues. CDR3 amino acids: CATSREQYNQPQHF. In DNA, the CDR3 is TGTGCCACCAGCAGAGAACAGTACAATCAGCCCCAGCATTTT.

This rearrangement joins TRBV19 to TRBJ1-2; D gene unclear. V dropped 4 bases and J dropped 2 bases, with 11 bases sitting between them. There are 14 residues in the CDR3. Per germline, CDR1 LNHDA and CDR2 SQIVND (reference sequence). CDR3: CASSSSVLNYGYTF. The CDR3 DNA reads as TGTGCCAGTAGTAGTTCGGTCCTCAACTATGGCTACACCTTC.

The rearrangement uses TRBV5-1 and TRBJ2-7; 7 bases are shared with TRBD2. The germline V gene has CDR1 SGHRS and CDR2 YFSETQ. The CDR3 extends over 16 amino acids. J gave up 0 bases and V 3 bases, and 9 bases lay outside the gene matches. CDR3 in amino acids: CASSWPASGASYEQYF. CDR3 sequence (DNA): TGCGCCAGCAGCTGGCCCGCGAGCGGGGCCTCCTACGAGCAGTACTTC.

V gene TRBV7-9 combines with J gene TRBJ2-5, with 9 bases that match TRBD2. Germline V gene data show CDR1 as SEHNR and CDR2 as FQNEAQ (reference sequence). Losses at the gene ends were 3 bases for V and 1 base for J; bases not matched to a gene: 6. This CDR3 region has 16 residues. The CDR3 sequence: CASSFLSGGAQETQYF. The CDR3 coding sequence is TGTGCCAGCAGCTTCCTTAGCGGGGGAGCCCAAGAGACCCAGTACTTC.

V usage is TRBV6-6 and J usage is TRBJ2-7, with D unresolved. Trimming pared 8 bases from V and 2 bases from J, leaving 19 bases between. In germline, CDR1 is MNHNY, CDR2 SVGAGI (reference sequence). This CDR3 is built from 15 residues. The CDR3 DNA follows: TGTGCCAGCCGCACTACCGGGTCTTTCACCTACGAGCAGTACTTC. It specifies CASRTTGSFTYEQYF.

This CDR3 reads CASSLFQTGWPQHF. The CDR3, as DNA: TGTGCCAGCAGTTTATTCCAGACAGGCTGGCCCCAGCATTTT. The chain combines TRBV28 with TRBJ1-5, with a possible D match to TRBD1 (6 bases). Deletions cut 1 base from V and 9 bases from J, with 13 bases between. CDR3 length equals 14 residues. The germline CDR1 and CDR2 sequences are MDHEN and SYDVKM.

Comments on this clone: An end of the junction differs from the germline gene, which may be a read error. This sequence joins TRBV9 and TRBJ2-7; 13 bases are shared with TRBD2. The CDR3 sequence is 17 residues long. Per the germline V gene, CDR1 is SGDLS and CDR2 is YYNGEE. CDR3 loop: CASSVQPSGTSGTKIVF. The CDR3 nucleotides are TGTGCCAGCAGCGTCCAACCTTCCGGGACTAGCGGGACTAAGATCGTCTTC.